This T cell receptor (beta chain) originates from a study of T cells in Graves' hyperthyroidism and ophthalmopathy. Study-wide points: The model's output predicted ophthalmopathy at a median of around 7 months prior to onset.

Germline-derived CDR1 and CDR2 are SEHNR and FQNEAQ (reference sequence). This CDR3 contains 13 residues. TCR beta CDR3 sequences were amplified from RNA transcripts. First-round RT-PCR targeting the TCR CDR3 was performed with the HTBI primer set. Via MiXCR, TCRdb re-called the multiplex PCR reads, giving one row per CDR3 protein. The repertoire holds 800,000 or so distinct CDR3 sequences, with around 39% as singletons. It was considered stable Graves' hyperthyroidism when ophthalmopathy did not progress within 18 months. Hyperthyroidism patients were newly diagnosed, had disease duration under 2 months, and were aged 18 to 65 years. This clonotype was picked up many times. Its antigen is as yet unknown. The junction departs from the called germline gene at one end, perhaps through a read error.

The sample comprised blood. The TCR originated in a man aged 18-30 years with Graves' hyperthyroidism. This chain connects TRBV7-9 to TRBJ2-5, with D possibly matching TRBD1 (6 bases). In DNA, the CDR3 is TGTGCTAGCAGCTTTAGGGGGCAAGAGACCCAGTACTTC. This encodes CASSFRGQETQYF.